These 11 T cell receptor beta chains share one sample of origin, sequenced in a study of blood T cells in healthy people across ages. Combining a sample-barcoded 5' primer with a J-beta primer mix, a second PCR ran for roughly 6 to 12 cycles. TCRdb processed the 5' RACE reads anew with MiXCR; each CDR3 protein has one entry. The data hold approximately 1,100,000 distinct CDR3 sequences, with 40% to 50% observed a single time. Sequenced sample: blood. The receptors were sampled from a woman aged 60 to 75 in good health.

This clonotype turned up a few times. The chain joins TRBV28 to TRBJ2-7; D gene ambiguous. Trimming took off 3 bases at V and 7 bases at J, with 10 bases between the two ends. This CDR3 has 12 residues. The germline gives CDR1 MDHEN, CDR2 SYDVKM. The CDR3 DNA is TGTGCCAGCAGTTTCCCGACCCGTGAGCAGTACTTC. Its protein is CASSFPTREQYF.

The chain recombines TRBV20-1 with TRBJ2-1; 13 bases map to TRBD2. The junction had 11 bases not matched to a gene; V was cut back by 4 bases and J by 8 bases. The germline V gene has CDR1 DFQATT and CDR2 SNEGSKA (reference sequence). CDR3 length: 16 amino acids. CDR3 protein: CSAKGLRTSGSDEQFF. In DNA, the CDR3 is TGCAGTGCTAAAGGCCTTCGGACTAGCGGGAGCGATGAGCAGTTCTTC.

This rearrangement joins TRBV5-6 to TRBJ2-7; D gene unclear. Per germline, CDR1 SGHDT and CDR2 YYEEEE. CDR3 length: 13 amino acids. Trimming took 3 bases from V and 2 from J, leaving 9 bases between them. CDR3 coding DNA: TGTGCCAGCAGCTGGTCTAGTGCCTACGAGCAGTACTTC. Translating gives CASSWSSAYEQYF.

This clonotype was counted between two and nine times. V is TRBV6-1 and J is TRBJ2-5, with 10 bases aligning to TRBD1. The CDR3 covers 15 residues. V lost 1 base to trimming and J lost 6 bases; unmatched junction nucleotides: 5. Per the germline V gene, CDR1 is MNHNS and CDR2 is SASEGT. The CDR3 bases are TGTGCCAGCAGTGAAGTGTGGGACAGGGGACAGACCCAGTACTTC. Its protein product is CASSEVWDRGQTQYF.

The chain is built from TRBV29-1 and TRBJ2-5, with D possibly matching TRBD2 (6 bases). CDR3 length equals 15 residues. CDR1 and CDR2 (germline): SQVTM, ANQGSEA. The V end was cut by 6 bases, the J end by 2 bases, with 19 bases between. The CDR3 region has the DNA TGCAGCGTCGCCTACACTGGGGGGTTGCAAGAGACCCAGTACTTC. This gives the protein CSVAYTGGLQETQYF.

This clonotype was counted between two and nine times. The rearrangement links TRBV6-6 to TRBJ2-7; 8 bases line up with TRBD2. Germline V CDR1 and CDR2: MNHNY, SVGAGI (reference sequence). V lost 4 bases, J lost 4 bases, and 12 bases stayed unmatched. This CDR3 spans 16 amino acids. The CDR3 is CASSSGPGTSGYEQYF. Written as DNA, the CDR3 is TGTGCCAGCAGTTCCGGCCCCGGGACTAGTGGGTACGAGCAGTACTTC.

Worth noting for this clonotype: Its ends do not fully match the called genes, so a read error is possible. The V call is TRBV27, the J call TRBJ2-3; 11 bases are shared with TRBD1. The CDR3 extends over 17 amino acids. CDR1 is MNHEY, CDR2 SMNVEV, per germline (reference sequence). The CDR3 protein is CASSFLWTGGISDTQYF. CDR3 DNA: TGTGCCAGTAGTTTCCTATGGACAGGGGGCATTTCAGATACGCAGTATTTT.

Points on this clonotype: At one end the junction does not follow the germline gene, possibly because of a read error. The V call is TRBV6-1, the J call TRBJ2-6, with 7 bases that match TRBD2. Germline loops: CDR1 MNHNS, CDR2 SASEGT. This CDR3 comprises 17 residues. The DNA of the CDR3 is TGTGCCGGCAGCGCTAGCGGAAAGTTCTCTGGGGCCAACGTCCTGACTTTC. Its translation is CAGSASGKFSGANVLTF.

The CDR3 sequence: CAISGSGQDYGYTF. The CDR3, as DNA: TGTGCCATCAGTGGATCGGGACAGGACTATGGCTACACCTTC. The chain recombines TRBV10-3 with TRBJ1-2; 8 positions match TRBD1. V lost 4 bases to trimming and J lost 3 bases; unmatched junction nucleotides: 4. Germline values: CDR1 ENHRY, CDR2 SYGVKD. This CDR3 comprises 14 residues.

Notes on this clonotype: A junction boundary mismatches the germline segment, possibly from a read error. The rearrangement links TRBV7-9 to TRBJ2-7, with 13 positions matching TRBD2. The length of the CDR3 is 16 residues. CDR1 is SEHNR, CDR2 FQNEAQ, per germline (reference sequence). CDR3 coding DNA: TGCGCCAGCAGCAACCGGACTAGCGGGAGATTCTACGAGCAGTACTTC. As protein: CASSNRTSGRFYEQYF.

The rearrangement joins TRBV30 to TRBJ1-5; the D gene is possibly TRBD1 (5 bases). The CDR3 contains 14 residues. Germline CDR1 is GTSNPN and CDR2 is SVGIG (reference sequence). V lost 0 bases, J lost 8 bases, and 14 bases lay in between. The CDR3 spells CAWSVGAVVEPQHF. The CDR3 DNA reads TGTGCCTGGAGTGTTGGGGCAGTGGTTGAGCCCCAGCATTTT.